Presented here are 22 T cell receptor beta chains from one specimen sequenced in a study of blood T cells in healthy people across ages. It was with a sample-barcoded 5' primer and a J-beta primer mix that a second PCR of roughly 6 to 12 cycles was run. MiXCR was run by TCRdb on the 5' RACE reads, yielding one entry per CDR3 protein. The profile shows hundreds of thousands of distinct CDR3 sequences, around half of them singletons. Specimen: blood. The source is an older woman in good health.

There are a few counts of this clonotype. The chain has TRBV20-1 and TRBJ1-5, with TRBD1 matching over 8 bases. V shed 0 bases and J 0 bases; nucleotides not matched to a gene: 19. Germline assignment: CDR1 DFQATT and CDR2 SNEGSKA (reference sequence). The CDR3 covers 21 residues. Here the CDR3 reads CSARDRYGQGQQRDSNQPQHF. The CDR3 nucleotides read TGCAGTGCTAGAGATCGTTACGGACAGGGTCAGCAGCGTGATAGCAATCAGCCCCAGCATTTT.

This CDR3 reads CATSHGSGSSDTQYF. The CDR3 DNA follows: TGTGCCACCAGTCACGGTAGCGGGAGCTCAGATACGCAGTATTTT. The chain combines TRBV24-1 with TRBJ2-3; TRBD2 matches at 9 bases. Germline V CDR1 and CDR2: KGHDR, SFDVKD. Losses at the gene ends were 6 bases for V and 4 bases for J; bases not matched to a gene: 7. The CDR3 runs 15 residues.

This clonotype occurred a few times. The CDR3 loop is CATRLAGAYEQYF. CDR3 nucleotide sequence: TGTGCCACACGACTAGCGGGAGCCTACGAGCAGTACTTC. This sequence joins TRBV28 and TRBJ2-7, with 12 bases matching TRBD2. CDR1 and CDR2 from the germline V gene are MDHEN and SYDVKM. The CDR3 is made up of 13 amino acids. The V gene end was trimmed by 10 bases and the J gene end by 2 bases; junction bases not matched to a gene: 3.

This clonotype has only one observation. The chain has TRBV21-1 and TRBJ1-1; the tabulated D call, TRBD1, remains unverified against the DNA. TRBV21-1 is reported as a pseudogene. This CDR3 comprises 13 residues. CDR3 amino acids: CASSQWQGAEAFF. The DNA of the CDR3 is TGTGCCAGCAGCCAGTGGCAGGGGGCTGAAGCTTTCTTT.

This clonotype was recorded once. This chain links TRBV6-1 with TRBJ2-1; 8 positions match TRBD2. The CDR3 is 16 amino acids. The V gene's germline CDR1 is MNHNS and CDR2 SASEGT. V dropped 3 bases and J dropped 0; count of bases not matched to a gene: 4. The CDR3 reads CASSDGGGNSYNEQFF. For the CDR3, the DNA is TGTGCCAGCAGTGACGGGGGGGGAAACTCCTACAATGAGCAGTTCTTC.

This chain joins TRBV18 and TRBJ1-5; TRBD1 aligns across 10 bases. The V segment lost 6 bases and the J segment 1 base; nucleotides outside the gene matches: 3. The CDR3 is made up of 15 amino acids. From germline, CDR1 is KGHSH and CDR2 LQKENI. CDR3 amino acids: CASSGQGISNQPQHF. The CDR3 region has the DNA TGTGCCAGCTCGGGACAGGGGATCAGCAATCAGCCCCAGCATTTT.

This chain uses TRBV6-5 with TRBJ2-1; the match to TRBD2 covers 8 bases. Germline V lookup: CDR1 MNHEY, CDR2 SVGAGI. Unmatched junction bases numbered 8, after V lost 10 bases and J lost 3 bases. The CDR3 is 14 amino acids. The CDR3 nucleotides read TGTGCCACCTCGAGCGGGGGTGACTACAATGAGCAGTTCTTC. As protein: CATSSGGDYNEQFF.

The gene calls are TRBV27 and TRBJ1-1, with 9 bases lining up with TRBD1. The germline V gene has CDR1 MNHEY and CDR2 SMNVEV (reference sequence). V was pared by 2 bases and J by 3 bases, with 1 base of the junction left unmatched. CDR3 size: 14 residues. The CDR3 reads CASSLTGGHTEAFF. The DNA for the CDR3 is TGTGCCAGCAGTTTAACAGGGGGCCACACTGAAGCTTTCTTT.

The V call is TRBV27, the J call TRBJ1-5; the D is unclear. Germline assignment: CDR1 MNHEY and CDR2 SMNVEV (reference sequence). V was clipped by 5 bases and J by 5 bases, with 16 bases between them. This CDR3 is built from 15 residues. The CDR3 here is CASSPSMDGDQPQHF. CDR3 in DNA: TGTGCCAGCAGTCCGTCGATGGACGGGGATCAGCCCCAGCATTTT.

V and J are TRBV29-1 and TRBJ2-5, with unresolved D. The end of the DNA fits TRBJ2-7 better, so the J call may be wrong. This CDR3 has 15 amino acids. Germline-derived CDR1 and CDR2 are SQVTM and ANQGSEA. This CDR3 reads CSVEQSDKEPYEQYF. The CDR3 DNA reads as TGCAGCGTTGAACAGTCCGATAAAGAGCCCTACGAGCAGTACTTC.

Remarks on this clonotype: One end of the junction does not line up with germline, which may come from a read error. This chain uses TRBV29-1 with TRBJ2-3, with TRBD2 matching over 12 bases. Germline CDR1 is SQVTM and CDR2 is ANQGSEA. The CDR3 has 12 amino acids. CDR3 sequence: CSVEGLAGFQYF. The CDR3 nucleotides are TGCAGCGTCGAAGGACTAGCGGGGTTCCAGTATTTT.

V is TRBV7-8 and J is TRBJ2-5; D call uncertain. Germline lookup yields CDR1 SGHVS and CDR2 FQNEAQ. Between the trimmed V and J ends, which lost 5 bases and 1 base, there was a span of 17 bases. The CDR3 runs to 16 residues. The CDR3 sequence is CASSMDLADLQETQYF. The CDR3, as DNA: TGTGCCAGCAGCATGGATTTGGCAGACCTCCAAGAGACCCAGTACTTC.

CDR3 sequence reads: CASSPRGGRVYNSPLHF. The CDR3 bases are TGTGCCAGCAGCCCTAGAGGGGGACGGGTCTATAATTCACCCCTCCACTTT. The V and J genes are TRBV9 and TRBJ1-6; possible D gene TRBD1, 6 bases. Looked up from germline, CDR1 is SGDLS and CDR2 is YYNGEE. With 4 bases removed from V and 3 bases from J, the gap between germline ends came to 17 bases. The CDR3 is 17 residues long.

The gene calls are TRBV7-8 and TRBJ2-7, with a tentative D call TRBD1 (5 bases). Trimming left V 5 bases short and J 3 bases short, with 20 bases between. CDR3 length equals 16 residues. Germline V gene lookup returns CDR1 SGHVS and CDR2 FQNEAQ. CDR3 region: CASSLGDPARGYEQYF. DNA of the CDR3: TGTGCCAGCAGCCTAGGGGATCCAGCGCGAGGCTACGAGCAGTACTTC.

This clonotype was counted ten times or more. V is TRBV20-1 and J is TRBJ2-1, with TRBD2 identical over 11 bases. This CDR3 comprises 14 residues. With 6 bases clipped from V and 3 bases from J, the junction kept 4 bases outside the gene matches. CDR1 and CDR2 (germline): DFQATT, SNEGSKA (reference sequence). For the CDR3, the DNA is TGCAGTGCCCAACTAGCGGGGGTCTACAATGAGCAGTTCTTC. Encoded protein: CSAQLAGVYNEQFF.

The chain couples TRBV24-1 to TRBJ2-2; 8 bases map to TRBD2. The V gene's germline CDR1 is KGHDR and CDR2 SFDVKD. The CDR3 has 13 amino acids. With V trimmed by 8 bases and J by 6 bases, 4 bases remained unmatched. CDR3 amino acids: CATTGRASGELFF. CDR3 DNA sequence: TGTGCCACCACCGGGAGGGCCTCCGGGGAGCTGTTTTTT.

The V and J genes are TRBV12-3 or TRBV12-4 and TRBJ2-1, with a possible D match to TRBD2 (6 bases). Trimming removed 5 bases at V and 9 bases at J, with 14 bases between. The CDR3 is 13 amino acids. The CDR3 DNA is TGTGCCAGCAGTACCACGACTAGAATTGAGCAGTTCTTC. It encodes CASSTTTRIEQFF.

The V and J genes are TRBV2 and TRBJ1-1; 9 bases match TRBD1. CDR3 length: 15 residues. The germline V gene encodes CDR1 SNHLY and CDR2 FYNNEI. The ends lost 7 bases at V and 1 base at J; junction bases unmatched: 7. The CDR3 sequence is CASTEQGAGNTEAFF. The CDR3 DNA reads TGTGCCAGCACAGAACAGGGGGCCGGGAACACTGAAGCTTTCTTT.

There are a few counts of this clonotype. This chain links TRBV12-3 or TRBV12-4 with TRBJ1-5, with 8 bases lining up with TRBD1. V lost 5 bases and J lost 4; bases outside the gene matches: 7. This CDR3 contains 15 residues. CDR3 region: CASSLGTGANQPQHF. CDR3 bases: TGTGCCAGCAGTCTCGGGACAGGCGCGAATCAGCCCCAGCATTTT.

This clonotype was counted a few times. This sequence joins TRBV20-1 and TRBJ1-6, with TRBD1 identical over 8 bases. Germline V gene lookup returns CDR1 DFQATT and CDR2 SNEGSKA (reference sequence). With 2 bases clipped from V and 10 bases from J, the junction kept 7 bases outside the gene matches. CDR3 length equals 14 residues. DNA of the CDR3: TGCAGTGCTAGAAAGACAGGGGCGGAATCACCCCTCCACTTT. Translation: CSARKTGAESPLHF.

This clonotype was observed a handful of times. The chain joins TRBV6-2 or TRBV6-3 to TRBJ2-5; tentative D call: TRBD2 (5 bases). The germline V and J ends were trimmed by 5 bases and 9 bases, with 13 bases remaining between them. The CDR3 totals 12 residues. Per the germline V gene, CDR1 is MNHEY and CDR2 is SVGEGT. CDR3 amino acids: CASSVKLGSQYF. The CDR3 coding sequence is TGTGCCAGCAGTGTGAAACTAGGATCCCAGTACTTC.

The genes are TRBV5-6 and TRBJ2-7, with TRBD1 matching 8 bases. Germline CDR1 reads SGHDT; CDR2 reads YYEEEE. Trimming at V came to 4 bases and at J to 9 bases, leaving 12 bases not matched to a gene. The CDR3 extends over 14 amino acids. CDR3 sequence (DNA): TGTGCCAGCAGCGTTTCGGGACAGGTTACGAGGCAGTACTTC. It translates to CASSVSGQVTRQYF.